The 15 T cell receptor beta chains reported below all come from one sample, sequenced in a study of blood T cell repertoires in COVID-19. Data came from immunoSEQ multiplex PCR; TCRdb stores just in-frame clones and leaves some out. The table lists 150,000 or so clones, about 85% of them singletons, with over 3% in the top ten. The sequenced sample was peripheral blood. These receptors were obtained from a human donor with acute or convalescent COVID-19. The donor label of this sample is uncertain.

This chain links TRBV2 with TRBJ1-3, with 11 bases aligning to TRBD1. This CDR3 region has 15 residues. Germline assignment: CDR1 SNHLY and CDR2 FYNNEI. The J segment lost 4 bases and the V segment lost 7 bases, leaving 6 bases of the junction unmatched. CDR3 bases: TGTGCCAGCAAGGACAGGGGGCAGCAAGGAAACACCATATATTTT. It translates to CASKDRGQQGNTIYF.

DNA for the CDR3: TGTGCCAGCAGCTTAGACAGGGGGCCAGCTTTCTTT. As protein: CASSLDRGPAFF. The chain combines TRBV5-4 with TRBJ1-1; 10 bases map to TRBD1. Looked up from germline, CDR1 is SGHNT and CDR2 is YYREEE (reference sequence). The J segment lost 10 bases and the V segment lost 2 bases, leaving 2 bases of the junction unmatched. CDR3 length: 12 residues. Full variable domain (remainder filled in from reference TRBV5-4 and TRBJ1-1): ETGVTQSPTHLIKTRGQQVTLRCSSQSGHNTVSWYQQALGQGPQFIFQYYREEENGRGNFPPRFSGLQFPNYSSELNVNALELDDSALYLCASSLDRGPAFFGQGTRLTVV.

This clone occurred once. The CDR3 region has the DNA TGCGCCAGCAGTGAGTATACCGGGACAGGGAATCAGCCCCAGCATTTT. Amino acid sequence: CASSEYTGTGNQPQHF. This chain links TRBV10-2 with TRBJ1-5; 9 bases are a match to TRBD1. The germline gives CDR1 WSHSY, CDR2 SAAADI. Trimming removed 1 base from V and 4 bases from J; junction bases left unmatched: 5. The CDR3 loop spans 16 amino acids.

V gene TRBV7-3 combines with J gene TRBJ1-1, with a tentative D call TRBD1 (5 bases). The CDR3 loop spans 13 amino acids. Trimming took 0 bases from V and 5 from J, leaving 7 bases between them. Germline V gene data show CDR1 as SGHTA and CDR2 as FQGTGA. CDR3 residues: CASSLTGGTEAFF. In nucleotides, the CDR3 is TGTGCCAGCAGCTTAACCGGGGGGACTGAAGCTTTCTTT.

This sequence joins TRBV7-3 and TRBJ2-5, with TRBD2 matching over 15 bases. CDR1 is SGHTA and CDR2 is FQGTGA in the germline V gene. The junction had 5 bases not matched to a gene; V was cut back by 0 bases and J by 0 bases. The CDR3 is 19 amino acids. CDR3 nucleotide sequence: TGTGCCAGCAGCTTAACTGGGACTAGCGGGGGGACCAACCAAGAGACCCAGTACTTC. Amino acid sequence: CASSLTGTSGGTNQETQYF.

The rearrangement links TRBV27 to TRBJ2-3, with 10 positions matching TRBD2. The J segment lost 5 bases and the V segment lost 6 bases, leaving 8 bases of the junction unmatched. The CDR3 totals 15 residues. CDR1 MNHEY and CDR2 SMNVEV come from the germline V gene (reference sequence). CDR3 sequence reads: CASRVLAGEGDTQYF. The CDR3 DNA reads as TGTGCCAGCAGGGTCCTAGCGGGGGAGGGAGATACGCAGTATTTT.

This chain joins TRBV19 and TRBJ1-4; TRBD1 might be the D (6 bases). Germline V gene sequence: CDR1 LNHDA, CDR2 SQIVND (reference sequence). CDR3 length: 14 amino acids. V dropped 6 bases and J dropped 8 bases, with 16 bases sitting between them. Here the CDR3 DNA reads TGTGCCAGTAGCTTACCTGGACAGACAGAAAAACTGTTTTTT. Its protein product is CASSLPGQTEKLFF.

This clone was observed many times. This chain links TRBV27 with TRBJ1-1; the D gene is possibly TRBD1 (6 bases). The CDR3 has 14 residues. V dropped 4 bases and J dropped 1 base, with 10 bases sitting between them. Germline V gene lookup returns CDR1 MNHEY and CDR2 SMNVEV (reference sequence). Written as DNA, the CDR3 is TGTGCCAGCAGTTCTGCGACAGGGAACACTGAAGCTTTCTTT. Its translation is CASSSATGNTEAFF.

The chain carries TRBV6-2 or TRBV6-3 and TRBJ1-1; 12 bases fit TRBD1. With 2 bases clipped from V and 3 bases from J, the junction kept 1 base outside the gene matches. This CDR3 comprises 15 residues. The germline gives CDR1 MNHEY, CDR2 SVGEGT. The CDR3 is CASSYRDRGHTEAFF. The CDR3 nucleotides are TGTGCCAGCAGTTACAGGGACAGGGGGCACACTGAAGCTTTCTTT.

This chain uses TRBV5-1 with TRBJ2-7; D ambiguous. V lost 3 bases and J 7 bases, leaving 11 bases between the germline ends. Germline-derived CDR1 and CDR2 are SGHRS and YFSETQ. The CDR3 loop spans 12 amino acids. CDR3 nucleotide sequence: TGCGCCAGCAGCTCCAGATCCTTAGAGCAGTACTTC. Its protein is CASSSRSLEQYF.

The chain has TRBV19 and TRBJ1-2, with 8 bases lining up with TRBD1. Germline trimming cut 4 bases from V and 5 bases from J; bases unmatched to any gene: 9. The CDR3 is made up of 15 amino acids. Germline loops: CDR1 LNHDA, CDR2 SQIVND (reference sequence). CDR3 DNA: TGTGCCAGTAGTACCCCCCCAGACAGGGGTTATGGCTACACCTTC. Translated, it gives CASSTPPDRGYGYTF.

The genes are TRBV4-1 and TRBJ2-2; 7 bases are a match to TRBD2. CDR1 MGHRA and CDR2 YSYEKL come from the germline V gene. V lost 0 bases, J lost 3 bases, and 1 base stayed unmatched. The CDR3 extends over 15 amino acids. The CDR3: CASSQEGRDTGELFF. For the CDR3, the DNA is TGCGCCAGCAGCCAAGAAGGGAGGGACACCGGGGAGCTGTTTTTT.

The chain recombines TRBV2 with TRBJ1-1; D is perhaps TRBD1 (5 bases). The CDR3 length is 15 residues. Germline V CDR1 and CDR2: SNHLY, FYNNEI. Trimming stripped 2 bases from V and 0 bases from J, with 10 bases between. CDR3 sequence reads: CASSERAGLNTEAFF. CDR3 bases: TGTGCCAGCAGTGAAAGGGCAGGGTTGAACACTGAAGCTTTCTTT. Full variable domain (remainder filled in from reference TRBV2 and TRBJ1-1): EPEVTQTPSHQVTQMGQEVILRCVPISNHLYFYWYRQILGQKVEFLVSFYNNEISEKSEIFDDQFSVERPDGSNFTLKIRSTKLEDSAMYFCASSERAGLNTEAFFGQGTRLTVV.

The chain carries TRBV30 and TRBJ1-5; tentative D call: TRBD1 (6 bases). The ends were cut back, 5 bases at V and 5 bases at J, with 16 bases in the middle. The germline V gene encodes CDR1 GTSNPN and CDR2 SVGIG (reference sequence). The CDR3 covers 14 residues. The CDR3 bases are TGTGCCTGGGTTTGGGGGCGTTTAGATCAGCCCCAGCATTTT. Translation: CAWVWGRLDQPQHF.

The rearrangement uses TRBV9 and TRBJ1-6; 9 bases agree with TRBD1. CDR1 is SGDLS, CDR2 YYNGEE, per germline. CDR3 length equals 15 residues. The ends lost 3 bases at V and 7 bases at J; junction bases unmatched: 5. The CDR3 bases are TGTGCCAGCAGCGCCTACAGGGGGCGGAATTCACCCCTCCACTTT. As protein: CASSAYRGRNSPLHF.